The rows below give T cell receptor beta chains drawn from one sample of a study of T-cell reconstitution after alpha-beta-depleted transplantation in children. TCRdb passed the PCR reads through MiXCR, listing each CDR3 protein once. The table lists more than 500,000 distinct CDR3 sequences, roughly an eighth of them singletons. The specimen comprised PBMCs, mostly from graft donor cells, sampled 180 days after TCRalphabeta/CD19-depleted stem cell transplant. These TCRs come from a female patient aged 2-10 years who had a stem cell transplant for aplastic anemia, so the T cells may come from the graft donor. Each CDR3 is given with its conserved first and last residue. D genes are given only for firm matches. Size tells how often a clone was seen (once, few, many) or the class of an expanded clone, and some rows leave it out.

CDR3,DNA,J,V,size,D
CASSLRIDREGFYGANVLTF,TGTGCCAGCAGCTTACGAATTGACAGGGAAGGGTTTTATGGGGCCAACGTCCTGACTTTC,TRBJ2-6,TRBV11-1,-,TRBD1
CASSPQVRAGELFF,TGTGCCAGTAGTCCCCAAGTAAGGGCCGGGGAGCTGTTTTTT,TRBJ2-2,TRBV19,few,-
CASSGGQGNHQPQHF,TGTGCCAGCAGTGGGGGACAGGGGAATCATCAGCCCCAGCATTTT,TRBJ1-5,TRBV28,-,TRBD1
CASSYPWVFSGGGHNEQFF,TGTGCCAGCAGTTACCCCTGGGTCTTTAGCGGAGGGGGGCACAATGAGCAGTTCTTC,TRBJ2-1,TRBV6-5,-,-
CASSYGSYGYTF,TGTGCCAGCAGTTATGGGAGCTATGGCTACACCTTC,TRBJ1-2,TRBV6-2/TRBV6-3,many,-
CAWRQTVNTEAFF,TGTGCCTGGAGGCAAACAGTTAACACTGAAGCTTTCTTT,TRBJ1-1,TRBV30,-,-
CASSHRERQETQYF,TGTGCCAGCAGTCACAGGGAGAGGCAAGAGACCCAGTACTTC,TRBJ2-5,TRBV12-3/TRBV12-4,-,-
CASSLVSLSGANVLTF,TGTGCCAGCAGCTTAGTATCACTCTCTGGGGCCAACGTCCTGACTTTC,TRBJ2-6,TRBV7-2,few,-
CASSGGGTRGQVAQYF,TGTGCCAGCAGCGGGGGGGGGACTAGGGGTCAGGTGGCGCAGTATTTT,TRBJ2-3,TRBV9,few,TRBD2
CASSQIGSQKGVNEQFF,TGTGCCAGCAGCCAAATTGGATCCCAAAAGGGAGTCAATGAGCAGTTCTTC,TRBJ2-1,TRBV14,many,-
CASSARGLAGGTDTQYF,TGTGCCAGCAGCGCCCGAGGACTAGCGGGAGGAACAGATACGCAGTATTTT,TRBJ2-3,TRBV9,few,TRBD2
CSATRALNTEAFF,TGCAGCGCCACCAGGGCGTTGAACACTGAAGCTTTCTTT,TRBJ1-1,TRBV29-1,few,-
CASSFFTYANTGELFF,TGTGCCAGCAGTTTTTTTACATACGCGAACACCGGGGAGCTGTTTTTT,TRBJ2-2,TRBV6-2/TRBV6-3,-,-
CASSHTPTGTSGRNEHFF,TGTGCCAGCAGTCACACTCCGACTGGGACTAGCGGGAGGAATGAGCACTTCTTC,TRBJ2-1,TRBV6-2/TRBV6-3,-,TRBD2
CSARRGGANTEAFF,TGCAGTGCTCGTAGGGGGGGAGCTAACACTGAAGCTTTCTTT,TRBJ1-1,TRBV20-1,few,-
CASSQEQRVDTGELFF,TGTGCCAGCAGCCAAGAACAGAGAGTCGACACCGGGGAGCTGTTTTTT,TRBJ2-2,TRBV4-2,many,-
CASSLNRDHGYTF,TGTGCCAGCAGTCTCAACAGGGACCATGGCTACACCTTC,TRBJ1-2,TRBV28,few,-
CATEWGLTEAFF,TGTGCCACGGAGTGGGGGCTCACTGAAGCTTTCTTT,TRBJ1-1,TRBV28,-,-
CASSTTGGSYEQYF,TGTGCCAGCTCAACGACAGGGGGCTCCTACGAGCAGTACTTC,TRBJ2-7,TRBV18,-,TRBD1
CASSRGTSGRAATNTGELFF,TGTGCCAGCAGCCGAGGTACTAGCGGGAGGGCCGCGACGAACACCGGGGAGCTGTTTTTT,TRBJ2-2,TRBV12-3/TRBV12-4,few,TRBD2
CASSEDLGGPSQNEQYF,TGTGCCAGCAGCGAGGACCTGGGTGGTCCCTCTCAAAACGAGCAGTACTTC,TRBJ2-7,TRBV9,few,-
CASSSWTGSGANVLTF,TGTGCCAGCAGCTCGTGGACAGGCTCTGGGGCCAACGTCCTGACTTTC,TRBJ2-6,TRBV5-6,-,TRBD1
CASVPGQRNTEAFF,TGTGCCAGCGTTCCGGGACAAAGGAACACTGAAGCTTTCTTT,TRBJ1-1,TRBV6-2/TRBV6-3,many,-
CASSYVGTAYEQYF,TGTGCCAGCAGTTACGTAGGGACAGCCTACGAGCAGTACTTC,TRBJ2-7,TRBV6-2/TRBV6-3,few,TRBD1
CASSPLGQGVEKLFF,TGTGCCAGCAGTCCCTTGGGACAGGGGGTTGAAAAACTGTTTTTT,TRBJ1-4,TRBV25-1,-,TRBD1
CASSLGGLRYEQYF,TGTGCCAGCAGCTTAGGGGGACTAAGGTACGAGCAGTACTTC,TRBJ2-7,TRBV13,-,TRBD2
CSVTRPYGGYTF,TGCAGCGTCACTCGGCCCTATGGTGGCTACACCTTC,TRBJ1-2,TRBV29-1,few,-
CSARDDRASIIGNQPQHF,TGCAGTGCTAGAGACGACAGGGCAAGTATTATTGGCAATCAGCCCCAGCATTTT,TRBJ1-5,TRBV20-1,-,TRBD1
CASTRQNTGELFF,TGTGCCAGCACAAGACAAAACACCGGGGAGCTGTTTTTT,TRBJ2-2,TRBV6-6,-,-
CASSYRWLGGLQPQHF,TGTGCCAGCAGTTACCGCTGGCTGGGGGGCCTTCAGCCCCAGCATTTT,TRBJ1-5,TRBV6-2/TRBV6-3,few,-
CASSLGVRGANTGELFF,TGTGCCAGCAGCTTAGGAGTTAGGGGAGCCAACACCGGGGAGCTGTTTTTT,TRBJ2-2,TRBV7-2,-,-
CASCLGTGPYNEQFF,TGTGCCAGCTGTCTGGGGACAGGGCCCTACAATGAGCAGTTCTTC,TRBJ2-1,TRBV12-3/TRBV12-4,-,TRBD1
CASTHRGSYNEQFF,TGTGCCAGCACCCATCGGGGGTCCTACAATGAGCAGTTCTTC,TRBJ2-1,TRBV7-2,-,-
CASSFRPHPNYGYTF,TGTGCCAGCAGTTTCCGCCCCCATCCTAACTATGGCTACACCTTC,TRBJ1-2,TRBV27,few,-
CASSDRRALDTQYF,TGTGCCAGCTCAGATCGACGGGCGTTGGATACGCAGTATTTT,TRBJ2-3,TRBV11-1,many,-
CASSIYKGRTLTDTQYF,TGTGCCAGTAGTATTTATAAGGGACGGACCCTCACAGATACGCAGTATTTT,TRBJ2-3,TRBV19,-,-
CASSLVPRGDNEQFF,TGCGCCAGCAGCTTGGTTCCCAGGGGTGACAATGAGCAGTTCTTC,TRBJ2-1,TRBV5-1,-,-
CSAARASSYNEQFF,TGCAGTGCTGCCAGGGCTAGCTCCTACAATGAGCAGTTCTTC,TRBJ2-1,TRBV20-1,-,-
CASSFLISGNTIYF,TGTGCCAGCAGTTTTCTCATCTCTGGAAACACCATATATTTT,TRBJ1-3,TRBV12-3/TRBV12-4,-,-
CASSLARGLSSYNEQFF,TGTGCCAGCAGCTTAGCGCGGGGTTTAAGCTCCTACAATGAGCAGTTCTTC,TRBJ2-1,TRBV7-2,few,-